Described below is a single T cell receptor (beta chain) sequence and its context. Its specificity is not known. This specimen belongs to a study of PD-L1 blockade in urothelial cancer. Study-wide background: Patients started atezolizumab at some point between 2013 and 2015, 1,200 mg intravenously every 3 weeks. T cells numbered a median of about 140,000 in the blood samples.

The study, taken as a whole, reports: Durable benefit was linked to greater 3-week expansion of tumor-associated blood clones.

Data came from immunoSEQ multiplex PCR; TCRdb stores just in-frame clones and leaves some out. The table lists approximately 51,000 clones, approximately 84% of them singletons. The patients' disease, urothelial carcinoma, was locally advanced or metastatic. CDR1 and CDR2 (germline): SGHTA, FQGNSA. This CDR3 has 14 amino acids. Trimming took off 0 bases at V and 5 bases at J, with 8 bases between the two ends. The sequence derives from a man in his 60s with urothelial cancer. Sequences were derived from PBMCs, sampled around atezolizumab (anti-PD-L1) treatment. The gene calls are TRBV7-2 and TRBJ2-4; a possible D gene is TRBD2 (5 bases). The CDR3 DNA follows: TGTGCCAGCAGCTTAGCGCGGGCGCAAAACATTCAGTACTTC. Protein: CASSLARAQNIQYF.